These 30 T cell receptor beta chains were all obtained from the same sample, sequenced in a study of PD-1 blockade in classical Hodgkin lymphoma. Sequencing used immunoSEQ multiplex PCR; TCRdb keeps in-frame clones, though not all of them. The sample gives tens of thousands of clones, approximately 78% of which show up once; about 9.4% is in the top ten. The time point is: cycle 4 day 1 (C4D1), after more than five weeks of nivolumab. Every patient was affected by relapse after autologous stem cell transplantation, while exposure to brentuximab vedotin was not uniform. Sequences were derived from peripheral blood mononuclear cells (PBMCs), sampled before the fourth cycle of nivolumab. The receptors shown here come from a human donor with classical Hodgkin lymphoma.

The chain employs TRBV18 and TRBJ2-1; 11 bases match TRBD2. The CDR3 is 15 residues long. The germline gives CDR1 KGHSH, CDR2 LQKENI. J lost 6 bases, V lost 6 bases, and 7 bases had no gene match. CDR3 DNA: TGTGCCAGCTCCCCTACTAGCGGGAGCTCCAATGAGCAGTTCTTC. Its translation is CASSPTSGSSNEQFF.

The chain couples TRBV9 to TRBJ1-1; TRBD1 is a possible D gene (6 bases). This CDR3 spans 13 amino acids. Germline lookup yields CDR1 SGDLS and CDR2 YYNGEE. The V end was cut by 7 bases, the J end by 4 bases, with 14 bases between. CDR3: CASGRQETTEAFF. Here the CDR3 DNA reads TGTGCCAGCGGACGACAGGAGACCACTGAAGCTTTCTTT.

This clone occurred once. One junction end disagrees with the germline gene, perhaps due to a read error. The V gene is TRBV6-5, the J gene TRBJ2-3, with D tentatively TRBD2 (6 bases). Germline V CDR1 and CDR2: MNHEY, SVGAGI. The length of the CDR3 is 15 residues. The CDR3 loop is CASSYFRGGTGTQYF. In DNA, the CDR3 is TGTGCCAGCAGTTACTTTCGGGGAGGCACAGGTACGCAGTATTTT.

The V call is TRBV7-9, the J call TRBJ1-1; a possible D gene is TRBD1 (5 bases). The V end was cut by 3 bases, the J end by 1 base, with 9 bases between. Germline lookup yields CDR1 SEHNR and CDR2 FQNEAQ (reference sequence). The CDR3 is 14 residues long. The CDR3 loop is CASSFGGRNTEAFF. In DNA form, the CDR3 reads TGTGCCAGCAGCTTCGGGGGAAGGAACACTGAAGCTTTCTTT. Combining the CDR3 with reference TRBV7-9 and TRBJ1-1 gives the whole variable domain DTGVSQNPRHKITKRGQNVTFRCDPISEHNRLYWYRQTLGQGPEFLTYFQNEAQLEKSRLLSDRFSAERPKGSFSTLEIQRTEQGDSAMYLCASSFGGRNTEAFFGQGTRLTVV.

This clone was counted a few times. The chain employs TRBV6-6 and TRBJ1-5; perhaps TRBD1 as D (5 bases). Between the trimmed V and J ends, which lost 2 bases and 2 bases, there was a span of 10 bases. The CDR3 sequence is 15 residues long. Germline CDR1 reads MNHNY; CDR2 reads SVGAGI (reference sequence). The CDR3 DNA reads as TGTGCCAGCAGTTACGGCAGGGAAGGCAATCAGCCCCAGCATTTT. Translating gives CASSYGREGNQPQHF.

V is TRBV7-8 and J is TRBJ2-7; possibly TRBD1 for D (5 bases). The CDR3 extends over 15 amino acids. V was trimmed by 3 bases and J by 0 bases, leaving 12 bases between them. Germline lookup yields CDR1 SGHVS and CDR2 FQNEAQ. The chain's CDR3 is CASSFSGDSSYEQYF. In DNA form, the CDR3 reads TGTGCCAGCAGCTTTTCTGGAGACAGCTCCTACGAGCAGTACTTC.

The V and J genes are TRBV30 and TRBJ1-6; a weak D match, TRBD1 (5 bases). This CDR3 is built from 13 residues. V was shortened by 3 bases and J by 7 bases, with 10 bases between the two germline ends. Germline CDR1 and CDR2: GTSNPN and SVGIG (reference sequence). CDR3 DNA: TGTGCCTGGAGAGGGGTACAGAATTCACCCCTCCACTTT. This translates into CAWRGVQNSPLHF.

The chain employs TRBV4-2 and TRBJ1-5; a weak D match, TRBD1 (6 bases). The length of the CDR3 is 17 residues. Germline V lookup: CDR1 LGHNA, CDR2 YNFKEQ. Trimming took 1 base from V and 0 from J, leaving 13 bases between them. The CDR3 DNA follows: TGTGCCAGCAGCCAAGGTATTTACAGGGATAGCAATCAGCCCCAGCATTTT. Protein: CASSQGIYRDSNQPQHF.

The gene calls are TRBV12-5 and TRBJ1-1, with D perhaps matching TRBD1 (5 bases). V was shortened by 1 base and J by 2 bases, with 14 bases between the two germline ends. This CDR3 is 16 amino acids long. CDR1 is LGHNT, CDR2 FRNRAP, per germline. In DNA, the CDR3 is TGTGCTAGTGGTTTGGGGGACCGGTACCTCAACACTGAAGCTTTCTTT. Translated: CASGLGDRYLNTEAFF.

The CDR3 here is CASSLVGQGEQFF. The CDR3 bases are TGTGCCAGCTCCCTGGTAGGGCAGGGTGAGCAGTTCTTC. This chain uses TRBV6-4 with TRBJ2-1, with D possibly matching TRBD1 (5 bases). The germline V gene has CDR1 MRHNA and CDR2 SNTAGT. The CDR3 sequence is 13 residues long. V dropped 8 bases and J dropped 9 bases, with 17 bases sitting between them.

The rearrangement joins TRBV19 to TRBJ1-5; D gene unclear. CDR1 and CDR2 (germline): LNHDA, SQIVND (reference sequence). This CDR3 spans 17 amino acids. Trimming shortened V by 2 bases and J by 3 bases, and 17 bases separated the two germline ends. The CDR3 DNA follows: TGTGCCAGTAGTATACGTGCAGCGACAACAATCAATCAGCCCCAGCATTTT. Protein product: CASSIRAATTINQPQHF.

There are many counts of this clone. This rearrangement joins TRBV29-1 to TRBJ1-3; D gene ambiguous. Trimming left V 5 bases short and J 0 bases short, with 5 bases between. The CDR3 covers 12 residues. Per germline, CDR1 SQVTM and CDR2 ANQGSEA. CDR3 nucleotides: TGCAGCGTTAGATTCTCTGGAAACACCATATATTTT. It yields the protein CSVRFSGNTIYF.

The chain couples TRBV7-9 to TRBJ1-5; no reliable D call. V lost 5 bases, J lost 5 bases, and 10 bases lay in between. The CDR3 sequence is 13 residues long. CDR1 is SEHNR, CDR2 FQNEAQ, per germline (reference sequence). The DNA of the CDR3 is TGTGCCAGCAGCGACCGGACGGATCAGCCCCAGCATTTT. Its protein is CASSDRTDQPQHF. The full variable domain, in which reference TRBV7-9 and TRBJ1-5 provide the parts outside the CDR3, is DTGVSQNPRHKITKRGQNVTFRCDPISEHNRLYWYRQTLGQGPEFLTYFQNEAQLEKSRLLSDRFSAERPKGSFSTLEIQRTEQGDSAMYLCASSDRTDQPQHFGDGTRLSIL.

This clone was seen only a few times. The chain links TRBV6-5 to TRBJ1-4; TRBD1 might be the D (6 bases). From germline, CDR1 is MNHEY and CDR2 SVGAGI. Between the trimmed V and J ends, which lost 2 bases and 7 bases, there was a span of 14 bases. The CDR3 runs to 15 residues. The CDR3 sequence: CASSYRTGFGEKLFF. CDR3 coding DNA: TGTGCCAGCAGTTACCGCACAGGGTTTGGTGAAAAACTGTTTTTT.

This clone was seen just once. The V call is TRBV18, the J call TRBJ1-2, with D possibly matching TRBD1 (5 bases). V was trimmed by 3 bases and J by 3 bases, leaving 14 bases between them. Germline values: CDR1 KGHSH, CDR2 LQKENI. The CDR3 runs 15 residues. Written as DNA, the CDR3 is TGTGCCAGCTCACCCCTGGGCAGGGAGGACTATGGCTACACCTTC. This gives the protein CASSPLGREDYGYTF. The full variable domain, in which reference TRBV18 and TRBJ1-2 provide the parts outside the CDR3, is NAGVMQNPRHLVRRRGQEARLRCSPMKGHSHVYWYRQLPEEGLKFMVYLQKENIIDESGMPKERFSAEFPKEGPSILRIQQVVRGDSAAYFCASSPLGREDYGYTFGSGTRLTVV.

This sequence joins TRBV7-8 and TRBJ2-1, with D hard to call. Germline V gene data show CDR1 as SGHVS and CDR2 as FQNEAQ. There are 11 residues in the CDR3. V lost 3 bases and J 5 bases, leaving 2 bases between the germline ends. The CDR3 here is CASSFHNEQFF. The CDR3, as DNA: TGTGCCAGCAGCTTCCACAATGAGCAGTTCTTC. The whole variable domain, filled in from reference TRBV7-8 and TRBJ2-1, reads GAGVSQSPRYKVAKRGQDVALRCDPISGHVSLFWYQQALGQGPEFLTYFQNEAQLDKSGLPSDRFFAERPEGSVSTLKIQRTQQEDSAVYLCASSFHNEQFFGPGTRLTVL.

This sequence joins TRBV11-2 and TRBJ2-1; the match to TRBD2 covers 11 bases. After removal of 3 bases from V and 4 bases from J, the junction contained 8 bases not matched to a gene. CDR1 and CDR2 (germline): SGHAT, FQNNGV. The CDR3 sequence is 17 residues long. CDR3 sequence: CASSFASGTSGYNEQFF. Here the CDR3 DNA reads TGTGCCAGCAGCTTCGCTTCGGGGACTAGCGGTTACAATGAGCAGTTCTTC.

The chain has TRBV7-9 and TRBJ1-2; D is perhaps TRBD1 (5 bases). The CDR3 consists of 13 residues. CDR1 and CDR2 (germline): SEHNR, FQNEAQ (reference sequence). Trimming stripped 0 bases from V and 6 bases from J, with 8 bases between. The CDR3 DNA follows: TGTGCCAGCAGCTTAGCAGGGGATGATGGCTACACCTTC. The encoded protein is CASSLAGDDGYTF.

The V call is TRBV11-3, the J call TRBJ1-6; no clear D. Germline V gene data show CDR1 as SGHNT and CDR2 as YENEEA. V shed 4 bases and J shed 12 bases, with 13 bases lying between them. The CDR3 has 13 amino acids. The CDR3 DNA is TGTGCCAGCAGCTCCGGACCGGCCCGACCCCTCCACTTT. Its translation: CASSSGPARPLHF.

The chain joins TRBV29-1 to TRBJ1-1; 7 positions agree with TRBD1. The J segment lost 4 bases and the V segment lost 7 bases, leaving 9 bases of the junction unmatched. CDR1 is SQVTM, CDR2 ANQGSEA, per germline. The CDR3 is 13 amino acids. CDR3 residues: CSATTGRSTEAFF. CDR3 DNA sequence: TGCAGCGCAACGACAGGGCGGAGCACTGAAGCTTTCTTT.

V gene TRBV6-5 combines with J gene TRBJ2-5; 11 bases line up with TRBD2. Trimming cost V 6 bases and J 2 bases; bases outside gene matches: 8. CDR3 length equals 16 residues. CDR1 MNHEY and CDR2 SVGAGI come from the germline V gene. CDR3 residues: CASRYTGTSGQETQYF. CDR3 DNA: TGTGCCAGCAGATACACCGGGACTAGCGGACAAGAGACCCAGTACTTC.

This clone has a single count. CDR3 sequence reads: CATRQGANTEAFF. DNA for the CDR3: TGCGCCACACGACAGGGGGCGAATACTGAAGCTTTCTTT. The chain combines TRBV5-1 with TRBJ1-1; 10 nucleotides align to TRBD1. The V gene's germline CDR1 is SGHRS and CDR2 YFSETQ. Trimming took 9 bases from V and 5 from J; bases not matched to a gene: 7. The CDR3 runs to 13 residues. Full variable domain (rest looked up from reference TRBV5-1 and TRBJ1-1): KAGVTQTPRYLIKTRGQQVTLSCSPISGHRSVSWYQQTPGQGLQFLFEYFSETQRNKGNFPGRFSGRQFSNSRSEMNVSTLELGDSALYLCATRQGANTEAFFGQGTRLTVV.

V and J are TRBV19 and TRBJ2-7, with 9 bases aligning to TRBD1. With V trimmed by 5 bases and J by 3 bases, 8 bases remained unmatched. This CDR3 is built from 15 residues. The V gene's germline CDR1 is LNHDA and CDR2 SQIVND (reference sequence). The CDR3 loop reads CASSSRQGGIYEQYF. In nucleotides, the CDR3 is TGTGCCAGTAGTTCCCGACAGGGGGGGATCTACGAGCAGTACTTC.

The chain recombines TRBV6-6 with TRBJ2-2; possible D gene TRBD1, 6 bases. Germline CDR1 and CDR2: MNHNY and SVGAGI (reference sequence). CDR3 length: 13 amino acids. Trimming took off 8 bases at V and 5 bases at J, with 12 bases between the two ends. The CDR3 coding sequence is TGTGCCAGCCGCCTAACAGGGACCGGGGAGCTGTTTTTT. Translated: CASRLTGTGELFF.

The gene calls are TRBV7-2 and TRBJ1-4; 7 positions agree with TRBD1. CDR3 length: 14 amino acids. Germline V gene lookup returns CDR1 SGHTA and CDR2 FQGNSA. Trimming at V came to 5 bases and at J to 8 bases, leaving 8 bases not matched to a gene. CDR3 residues: CASSRGQVGEKLFF. In nucleotides, the CDR3 is TGTGCCAGCAGCCGAGGACAGGTGGGGGAAAAACTGTTTTTT. The full variable domain, in which reference TRBV7-2 and TRBJ1-4 provide the parts outside the CDR3, is GAGVSQSPSNKVTEKGKDVELRCDPISGHTALYWYRQSLGQGLEFLIYFQGNSAPDKSGLPSDRFSAERTGGSVSTLTIQRTQQEDSAVYLCASSRGQVGEKLFFGSGTQLSVL.

The J gene is TRBJ1-3, the V gene TRBV7-9; D unclear. This CDR3 region has 15 residues. Trimming removed 0 bases from V and 4 bases from J, with 10 bases in between. The germline gives CDR1 SEHNR, CDR2 FQNEAQ (reference sequence). DNA for the CDR3: TGTGCCAGCAGCTTAGCGCAACGTTTAGGAAACACCATATATTTT. Residues: CASSLAQRLGNTIYF.

This clone has only one observation. V gene TRBV6-5 combines with J gene TRBJ2-7; TRBD2 might be the D (6 bases). V was clipped by 2 bases and J by 0 bases, with 8 bases between them. Germline lookup yields CDR1 MNHEY and CDR2 SVGAGI. The CDR3 is made up of 14 amino acids. In DNA, the CDR3 is TGTGCCAGCAGTTACGCGACTAGCTCCTACGAGCAGTACTTC. Its translation is CASSYATSSYEQYF.

The chain combines TRBV29-1 with TRBJ2-5; D is unresolved. This CDR3 contains 12 residues. CDR1 is SQVTM, CDR2 ANQGSEA, per germline. The V and J ends lost 4 bases and 1 base respectively, with 7 bases between them. CDR3 nucleotides: TGCAGCGTTGTTCCCAGCCAAGAGACCCAGTACTTC. Protein product: CSVVPSQETQYF.

This clone was picked up one time. The chain combines TRBV5-1 with TRBJ1-3; no reliable D call. With 2 bases removed from V and 0 bases from J, the gap between germline ends came to 9 bases. CDR3 length: 15 residues. Per the germline V gene, CDR1 is SGHRS and CDR2 is YFSETQ. CDR3 bases: TGCGCCAGCAGCTTCGGGAGGGCCTCTGGAAACACCATATATTTT. Amino acid sequence: CASSFGRASGNTIYF.

This clone has a handful of counts. Here the CDR3 reads CAISGQGNAEAFF. The DNA for the CDR3 is TGTGCCATCAGTGGACAGGGGAATGCTGAAGCTTTCTTT. The chain couples TRBV10-3 to TRBJ1-1; 8 bases fit TRBD1. The ends lost 4 bases at V and 6 bases at J; junction bases unmatched: 4. CDR1 is ENHRY and CDR2 is SYGVKD in the germline V gene. This CDR3 spans 13 amino acids.